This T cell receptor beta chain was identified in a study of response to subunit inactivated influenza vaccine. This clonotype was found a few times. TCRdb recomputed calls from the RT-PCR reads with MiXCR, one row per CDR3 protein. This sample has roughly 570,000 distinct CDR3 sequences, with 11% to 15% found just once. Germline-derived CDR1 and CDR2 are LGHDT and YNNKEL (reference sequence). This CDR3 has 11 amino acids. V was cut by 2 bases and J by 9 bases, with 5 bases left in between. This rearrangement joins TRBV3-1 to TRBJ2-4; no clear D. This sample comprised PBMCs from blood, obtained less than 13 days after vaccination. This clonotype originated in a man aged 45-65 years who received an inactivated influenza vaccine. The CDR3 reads CASSQYSIQYF. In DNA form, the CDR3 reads TGTGCCAGCAGCCAATACAGCATTCAGTACTTC.